These T cell receptor beta chains were read from a single sample in a study of shared clonotypes between healthy human individuals. Sequenced by immunoSEQ multiplex PCR; TCRdb stores in-frame clones only, minus some. The sample yields over 95,000 clones, 68% seen once. Material: memory CD8+ T cells sorted from blood. Receptor source: a young woman in good health. Each CDR3 is given with its conserved first and last residue.

v_call: TRBV29-1; j_call: TRBJ2-1; cdr3_aa: CSVENPRISYNEQFF
v_call: TRBV2; j_call: TRBJ2-7; cdr3_aa: CASSDRGTGLYEQYF
v_call: TRBV28; j_call: TRBJ2-3; cdr3_aa: CASSLWTSGIEIDTQYF
v_call: TRBV5-1; j_call: TRBJ2-2; cdr3_aa: CASSLADRYTGELFF
v_call: TRBV7-2; j_call: TRBJ1-5; cdr3_aa: CASSRQEYQPQHF
v_call: TRBV2; j_call: TRBJ1-5; cdr3_aa: CASSEALTVQPQHF
v_call: TRBV6-5; j_call: TRBJ1-1; cdr3_aa: CASRRQTSDAEAFF
v_call: TRBV7-9; j_call: TRBJ2-1; cdr3_aa: CASSPRGGSSYNEQFF
v_call: TRBV15; j_call: TRBJ2-7; cdr3_aa: CATSRAAEGGYEQYF
v_call: TRBV6-1; j_call: TRBJ2-5; cdr3_aa: CASSVRPGRPQETQYF
v_call: TRBV5-5; j_call: TRBJ2-7; cdr3_aa: CASSLMRGTYEQYF
v_call: TRBV28; j_call: TRBJ2-7; cdr3_aa: CASKQPGSVGEQYF
v_call: TRBV7-6; j_call: TRBJ1-2; cdr3_aa: CASSFSRGDYGYTF
v_call: TRBV15; j_call: TRBJ1-1; cdr3_aa: CATSRDWTGMNTEAFF
v_call: TRBV25-1; j_call: TRBJ2-7; cdr3_aa: CASSAGRGFYEQYF
v_call: TRBV11-1; j_call: TRBJ1-2; cdr3_aa: CASSLPGTDLFGYTF
v_call: TRBV4-2; j_call: -; cdr3_aa: CASSQGSQSYEQYF
v_call: TRBV5-4; j_call: TRBJ2-7; cdr3_aa: CASSLTGQNSYEQYF
v_call: TRBV28; j_call: TRBJ1-1; cdr3_aa: CASSLLTGNRGGTEAFF
v_call: TRBV27; j_call: TRBJ2-1; cdr3_aa: CASGSGSYNEQFF
v_call: TRBV5-1; j_call: TRBJ2-3; cdr3_aa: CASSGLAGGPSTDTQYF
v_call: TRBV6-1; j_call: TRBJ1-4; cdr3_aa: CASSDKQGGNEKLFF
v_call: TRBV19; j_call: TRBJ1-1; cdr3_aa: CASMTGSYTEAFF
v_call: TRBV28; j_call: TRBJ2-7; cdr3_aa: CASSLGAGVKYEQYF
v_call: TRBV29-1; j_call: TRBJ2-5; cdr3_aa: CSVEREPGETQYF
v_call: TRBV4-1; j_call: TRBJ2-7; cdr3_aa: CASSPSFGRAHYEQYF
v_call: TRBV7-9; j_call: TRBJ1-2; cdr3_aa: CATLERANYGYTF
v_call: TRBV5-4; j_call: TRBJ2-1; cdr3_aa: CASSLSYNEQFF
v_call: TRBV11-2; j_call: TRBJ1-1; cdr3_aa: CATPRAGPRGITEAFF
v_call: TRBV5-8; j_call: TRBJ2-7; cdr3_aa: CASSFKDGITYEQYF
v_call: TRBV5-1; j_call: TRBJ2-5; cdr3_aa: CASSLVGLAQETQYF
v_call: TRBV6-1; j_call: TRBJ1-5; cdr3_aa: CASSSGVGNQPQHF